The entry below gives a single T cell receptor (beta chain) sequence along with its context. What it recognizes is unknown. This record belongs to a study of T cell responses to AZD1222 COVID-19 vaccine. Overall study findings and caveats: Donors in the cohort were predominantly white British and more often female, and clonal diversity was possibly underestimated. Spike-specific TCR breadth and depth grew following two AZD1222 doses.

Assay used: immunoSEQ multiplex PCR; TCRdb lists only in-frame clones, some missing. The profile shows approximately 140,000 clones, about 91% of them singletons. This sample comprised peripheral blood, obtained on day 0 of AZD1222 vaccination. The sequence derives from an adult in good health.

The chain's CDR3 is CASSLPGGGELFF. CDR3 coding DNA: TGTGCCAGCAGCCTCCCCGGGGGCGGGGAGCTGTTTTTT. The gene calls are TRBV14 and TRBJ2-2; tentative D call: TRBD2 (6 bases). This CDR3 is built from 13 residues. Looked up from germline, CDR1 is SGHDN and CDR2 is FVKESK. Trimming removed 4 bases from V and 7 bases from J, with 10 bases in between.